The T cell receptor beta chain under discussion was sequenced for a study of blood T cell repertoires in COVID-19. Study-wide background: COVID-19 samples from acute and convalescent phases originated in the United States, Italy and Spain. PBMCs, B-cell-depleted T cells, or T cells provided the cDNA or gDNA that made up the material.

As handled by the study authors: It was from reference gene primer amplification that nucleated cell counts were estimated. Only in-frame clones appear in the TCRdb table, and some are missing; sequencing was by immunoSEQ multiplex PCR. V and J calls and clone size follow that table, whereas D and trimming were derived from the DNA. The sample lists about 140,000 clones; around 90% were seen once. Trimming took off 5 bases at V and 0 bases at J, with 11 bases between the two ends. From germline, CDR1 is SGHTA and CDR2 FQGNSA. The CDR3 length is 15 residues. The specimen was peripheral blood. J is TRBJ2-1 and V is TRBV7-2; D remains unclear. This TCR derives from a woman aged 55-69 years with acute or convalescent COVID-19. CDR3 sequence reads: CASSDRQSSYNEQFF. The CDR3 nucleotides read TGTGCCAGCAGCGATAGACAAAGCTCCTACAATGAGCAGTTCTTC.